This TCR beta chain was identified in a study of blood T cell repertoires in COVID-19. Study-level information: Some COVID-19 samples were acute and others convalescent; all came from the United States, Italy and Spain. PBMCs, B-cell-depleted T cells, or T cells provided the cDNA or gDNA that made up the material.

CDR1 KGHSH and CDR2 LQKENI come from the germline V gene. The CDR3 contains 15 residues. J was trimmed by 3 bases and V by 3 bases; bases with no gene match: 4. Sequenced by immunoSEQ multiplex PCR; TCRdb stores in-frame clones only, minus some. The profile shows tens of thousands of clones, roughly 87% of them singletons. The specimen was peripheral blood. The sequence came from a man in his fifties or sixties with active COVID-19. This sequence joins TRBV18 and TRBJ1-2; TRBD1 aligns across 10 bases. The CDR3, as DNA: TGTGCCAGCTCACCCGGGACAGGGGCGGACTATGGCTACACCTTC. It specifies CASSPGTGADYGYTF.